This T cell receptor beta chain was recovered during a study of T cell responses to AZD1222 COVID-19 vaccine (dated by TCRdb to the early 2020s). Turning to the overall study: Because spike-specific TCR depth and breadth did not differ between the two schedules, AZD1222 recipients who got a second dose at roughly 4 weeks were pooled with those who got a second dose at roughly 12 weeks. A total of 233 trial participants underwent TCR sequencing, of whom around 200 received two doses of AZD1222 and approximately 25 received two doses of the MenACWY control vaccine. Trial participants were enrolled into age subgroups of 18-55, 56-69 and 70-plus years, which contained roughly 150, 30 and 60 TCR-sequenced participants, respectively.

This sample's time point label indicates: baseline before first vaccination. The vaccinee samples were drawn from two UK trials, COV001 and COV002, one of which was a single-blind randomized controlled phase 2/3 trial testing AZD1222 (ChAdOx1 nCoV-19) in healthy adults. Trial participant PBMC samples were collected at day 0 and day 28 after the second dose for TCRbeta chain sequencing. Overall study results and their limits: Conclusions about previously exposed vaccinees were limited because only six AZD1222 recipients were SARS-CoV-2 seropositive at baseline. No day 14 peak-response samples were available, so repertoires were characterized only after the peak T cell response. Nearly half of unique spike-specific TCRs reportedly recognized epitopes outside regions mutated in the B.1.351 and B.1.1.7 variants. CD4 TCRs associated with the vaccine covered the entire spike protein, and the dominant responses were in regions 160-218 and 743-854. After two AZD1222 doses, both the breadth and the depth of spike-specific TCRs were significantly higher than at day 0 and than in MenACWY recipients. Most participants were white British and females outnumbered males, and the authors suggested that clonal diversity may have been underestimated. The 56-69-year group was small, and its depth increase did not reach significance, likely because of low power.

V and J lose 1 base and 6 bases, and a span of 9 bases separates them. The CDR3 runs 13 residues from the cysteine to the phenylalanine. Of the read, only the CDR3 DNA is kept; its 39 bases are in frame from base 1. CDR1 MDHEN and CDR2 SYDVKM are derived from the germline V gene. Details on this clone: No antigen is known for it. Nothing much larger sits one base from this clone, and base qualities are not available.

The CDR3 regions of human TCRbeta chains were analyzed by immunosequencing. On the study's bioinformatics: Repertoire TCRs were matched against a reference library of SARS-CoV-2-specific TCRs generated with the MIRA antigen-specificity platform. Breadth was defined as the fraction of unique TCRs that were SARS-CoV-2-associated, and depth was defined as the fraction of total T cells that were SARS-CoV-2-associated. Using the MIRA data, each spike-specific TCR was mapped to the spike region that the TCR reacts to and placed in a CD4 or CD8 class. Log10-transformed breadth and depth values were compared by one-way ANOVA with Sidak's multiple comparisons tests. Drawn from immuneACCESS, this table holds only the in-frame rearrangements with V and J called that TCRdb kept. Clones are partly lost; checked studies trace under half to an unresolved V gene and leave the rest unexplained. V and J calls and clone size follow that table, whereas D and trimming were derived from the DNA. The sample data list some 110,000 clones, and more than 75% of these were observed just once. The ten largest clones add up to around 10% of the sample.

Rearrangement joined TRBV28 to TRBJ1-2, with an unclear D gene assignment. The clonotype was recovered from an adult in good health. The input for sequencing was peripheral blood, taken on day 0 of AZD1222 vaccination. The CDR3 sequence is CASSLSAGNGYTF. The DNA sequence is given as TGTGCCAGCAGTTTATCGGCTGGGAATGGCTACACCTTC.